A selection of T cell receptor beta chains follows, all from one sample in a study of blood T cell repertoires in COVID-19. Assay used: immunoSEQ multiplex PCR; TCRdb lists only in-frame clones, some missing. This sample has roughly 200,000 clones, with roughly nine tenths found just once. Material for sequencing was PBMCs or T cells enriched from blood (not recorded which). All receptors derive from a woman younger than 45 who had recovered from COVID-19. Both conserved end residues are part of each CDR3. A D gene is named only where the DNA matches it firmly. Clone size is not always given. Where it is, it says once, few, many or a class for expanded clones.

DNA: TGTGCCAGCAGCTTGGATCGGACAGGGGGGACCGGGGTTTACACTGAAGCTTTCTTT
CDR3: CASSLDRTGGTGVYTEAFF
V: TRBV5-4
J: TRBJ1-1
D: TRBD1
size: .

DNA: TGTGCCACCAGCACCCCAAGAGGAGGTAAATCCAGCTCCTACGAGCAGTACTTC
CDR3: CATSTPRGGKSSSYEQYF
V: TRBV15
J: TRBJ2-7
D: .
size: .

DNA: TGCGCCAGCAGCCAAGATCAAGCCTCTGGAAACACCATATATTTT
CDR3: CASSQDQASGNTIYF
V: TRBV4-3
J: TRBJ1-3
D: .
size: few

DNA: TGTGCCAGCAGTGATAGGACTTACGGCTACGAGCAGTACTTC
CDR3: CASSDRTYGYEQYF
V: TRBV6-1
J: TRBJ2-7
D: .
size: .

DNA: TGCGCCAGCCCTAGCTACGAGCAGTACTTC
CDR3: CASPSYEQYF
V: TRBV4-1
J: TRBJ2-7
D: .
size: .

DNA: TGTGCCAGTAGTATAGATGGGAGAATGAGGAGGGGGCAGACGGCTTTCTTT
CDR3: CASSIDGRMRRGQTAFF
V: TRBV19
J: TRBJ1-1
D: TRBD1
size: once

DNA: TGTGCCAGCAGTGATGGGGGGTTTTCACCCCTCCACTTT
CDR3: CASSDGGFSPLHF
V: TRBV6-1
J: TRBJ1-6
D: .
size: .

DNA: TGTGCCAGCAGCCCAGGGACAGGGGGCTTAGGAAACACCATATATTTT
CDR3: CASSPGTGGLGNTIYF
V: TRBV13
J: TRBJ1-3
D: TRBD1
size: once

DNA: TGCGCCAGCAGCTCCGGGGACAGCCTATACAATGAGCAGTTCTTC
CDR3: CASSSGDSLYNEQFF
V: TRBV5-1
J: TRBJ2-1
D: TRBD1
size: .

DNA: TGTGCCAGCAGCCAAGGGGCCAACACAGATACGCAGTATTTT
CDR3: CASSQGANTDTQYF
V: TRBV3-1/TRBV3-2
J: TRBJ2-3
D: .
size: .

DNA: TGTGCCAGTAGTCCCCAGGTAGGGGTAGATGGCTACACCTTC
CDR3: CASSPQVGVDGYTF
V: TRBV19
J: TRBJ1-2
D: .
size: .

DNA: TGTGCCAGCAGCTTAAATAGGGGCGTCAACGGAGCTTTCTTT
CDR3: CASSLNRGVNGAFF
V: TRBV7-2
J: TRBJ1-1
D: .
size: .

DNA: TGTGCCAGCAGTGGAGACAGAGATACTAGCGGGGGGGCGCGGCGGTACTTC
CDR3: CASSGDRDTSGGARRYF
V: TRBV6-1
J: TRBJ2-5
D: TRBD2
size: once

DNA: TGTGCCACCAGTGATTTACAGGGGAACCAGTACTTC
CDR3: CATSDLQGNQYF
V: TRBV24-1
J: TRBJ2-5
D: TRBD1
size: .

DNA: TGTGCCAGCTCACTACAGGGGGTAGGAGAGACCCAGTACTTC
CDR3: CASSLQGVGETQYF
V: TRBV18
J: TRBJ2-5
D: TRBD1
size: .

DNA: TGCAGCGTTGAAGGAGGTCAGGGAAGTTCCGAGCAGTACTTC
CDR3: CSVEGGQGSSEQYF
V: TRBV29-1
J: TRBJ2-7
D: .
size: .

DNA: TGCGCCAGCGCCCCCGGGACTAGCACAGATACGCAGTATTTT
CDR3: CASAPGTSTDTQYF
V: TRBV5-1
J: TRBJ2-3
D: .
size: .

DNA: TGTGCCAGCAGCCTAACCGGGACAACTAATGAAAAACTGTTTTTT
CDR3: CASSLTGTTNEKLFF
V: TRBV7-8
J: TRBJ1-4
D: .
size: .

DNA: TGTGCCAGCAGCTTTGGAGTCAGGGATACCTATGGCTACACCTTC
CDR3: CASSFGVRDTYGYTF
V: TRBV5-4
J: TRBJ1-2
D: .
size: .

DNA: TGTGCCAGCAGCCCGATGGAGGCAACTAATGAAAAACTGTTTTTT
CDR3: CASSPMEATNEKLFF
V: TRBV11-2
J: TRBJ1-4
D: .
size: once

DNA: TGTGCCACCAGCACCTGGACAGGGACTAATGAAAAACTGTTTTTT
CDR3: CATSTWTGTNEKLFF
V: TRBV15
J: TRBJ1-4
D: TRBD1
size: .

DNA: TGTGCCAGCAGCTCGGGGGGGCCCTACAATGAGCAGTTCTTC
CDR3: CASSSGGPYNEQFF
V: TRBV7-2
J: TRBJ2-1
D: TRBD2
size: .

DNA: TGTGCCAGCAGTTACTCACAGGGTGCGGTGGAGACCCAGTACTTC
CDR3: CASSYSQGAVETQYF
V: TRBV7-3
J: TRBJ2-5
D: .
size: .

DNA: TGTGCCAGCAGCTTAGTTGCTAGCGGGGGGCCCGAGCAGTACTTC
CDR3: CASSLVASGGPEQYF
V: TRBV7-2
J: TRBJ2-7
D: TRBD2
size: once

DNA: TGTGCCAGCAGTTCCCCCGAGGAAGCGAACACTGAAGCTTTCTTT
CDR3: CASSSPEEANTEAFF
V: TRBV6-2/TRBV6-3
J: TRBJ1-1
D: .
size: .

DNA: TGTGCCACACGTATAGAGGGCCAGCAGTACTTC
CDR3: CATRIEGQQYF
V: TRBV6-6
J: TRBJ2-5
D: .
size: .

DNA: TGTGCCAGTAGTATGGGAGGGGCGCGGGGGAACACTGAAGCTTTCTTT
CDR3: CASSMGGARGNTEAFF
V: TRBV19
J: TRBJ1-1
D: .
size: once

DNA: TGTGCCAGCAGTGCCCGACAGGGCGATTCACCCCTCCACTTT
CDR3: CASSARQGDSPLHF
V: TRBV2
J: TRBJ1-6
D: TRBD1
size: .

DNA: TGTGCCAGCAGCGCGGGACAGGGGAGTTACGAGCAGTACTTC
CDR3: CASSAGQGSYEQYF
V: TRBV7-2
J: TRBJ2-7
D: TRBD1
size: .

DNA: TGTGCCAGCCGGGCAGGGATCGGCTCCTATAATTCACCCCTCCACTTT
CDR3: CASRAGIGSYNSPLHF
V: TRBV9
J: TRBJ1-6
D: .
size: .

DNA: TGTGCCAGCAGTTTAAACAGGGGGCTGGACACTGAAGCTTTCTTT
CDR3: CASSLNRGLDTEAFF
V: TRBV27
J: TRBJ1-1
D: TRBD1
size: .

DNA: TGTGCCAGCCGAGGGCTCAGGGGGAACACTGAAGCTTTCTTT
CDR3: CASRGLRGNTEAFF
V: TRBV11-2
J: TRBJ1-1
D: .
size: once

DNA: TGTGCCAGAAGACTCCGGCGGACTGAAGCTTTCTTT
CDR3: CARRLRRTEAFF
V: TRBV19
J: TRBJ1-1
D: .
size: .

DNA: TGTGCCAGCAGCGCCCGACAAGTTGAAGCTTTCTTT
CDR3: CASSARQVEAFF
V: TRBV5-6
J: TRBJ1-1
D: .
size: .

DNA: TGTGCCAGTAGTAACCAAGGAGGGTCAGACGTAAGTCAGCCCCAGCATTTT
CDR3: CASSNQGGSDVSQPQHF
V: TRBV19
J: TRBJ1-5
D: .
size: .

DNA: TGTGCCAGCAGCTTAGGGACAGTATCTACCGGGGAGCTGTTTTTT
CDR3: CASSLGTVSTGELFF
V: TRBV7-2
J: TRBJ2-2
D: .
size: .

DNA: TGTGCCAGCAGCACGCGCTTATCACAGGGTGATGGCTACACCTTC
CDR3: CASSTRLSQGDGYTF
V: TRBV7-2
J: TRBJ1-2
D: .
size: .

DNA: TGTGCCAGCAGCGTAGGAACCCTCACAGGCATCAACTATGGCTACACCTTC
CDR3: CASSVGTLTGINYGYTF
V: TRBV9
J: TRBJ1-2
D: .
size: .

DNA: TGTGCCAGCAGGAGAGGGACAGTTGAAGAGACCCAGTACTTC
CDR3: CASRRGTVEETQYF
V: TRBV6-5
J: TRBJ2-5
D: TRBD1
size: .

DNA: TGTGCCAGCAGCTTAGATTCTGGGGGCCTTAATCAGCCCCAGCATTTT
CDR3: CASSLDSGGLNQPQHF
V: TRBV11-2
J: TRBJ1-5
D: .
size: .

DNA: TGTGCCAGCAGCCAAGATGCAGGTCCCAGCTCCTACGAGCAGTACTTC
CDR3: CASSQDAGPSSYEQYF
V: TRBV3-1/TRBV3-2
J: TRBJ2-7
D: .
size: .

DNA: TGTGCCAGCAGCCCCGGACAGGGAGCTGGAAACACCATATATTTT
CDR3: CASSPGQGAGNTIYF
V: TRBV5-4
J: TRBJ1-3
D: TRBD1
size: .

DNA: TGTGCCAGCAGTCCCGCCGTCAGGGCTGAAGCTTTCTTT
CDR3: CASSPAVRAEAFF
V: TRBV12-3/TRBV12-4
J: TRBJ1-1
D: .
size: .

DNA: TGTGCCAGCAGCCAACCCCAGGACAGGGTCGAGGCCGGGGAGCTGTTTTTT
CDR3: CASSQPQDRVEAGELFF
V: TRBV3-1/TRBV3-2
J: TRBJ2-2
D: TRBD1
size: .

DNA: TGTGCCAGCAGCTCTCGACTAGCGGGTAACACCGGGGAGCTGTTTTTT
CDR3: CASSSRLAGNTGELFF
V: TRBV7-2
J: TRBJ2-2
D: TRBD2
size: .

DNA: TGTGCCATCAGTGTTAGCGGGGACACAGATACGCAGTATTTT
CDR3: CAISVSGDTDTQYF
V: TRBV10-3
J: TRBJ2-3
D: TRBD2
size: .

DNA: TGTGCCAGCAGCTCATTCCCAGGGGTTGGCACAGATACGCAGTATTTT
CDR3: CASSSFPGVGTDTQYF
V: TRBV5-5
J: TRBJ2-3
D: .
size: .

DNA: TGTGCCAGTAGTGGACAGAGGAACACTGAAGCTTTCTTT
CDR3: CASSGQRNTEAFF
V: TRBV19
J: TRBJ1-1
D: .
size: few

DNA: TGTGCCAGCAGCACCGGACCCGGGGGAGATGAAAAACTGTTTTTT
CDR3: CASSTGPGGDEKLFF
V: TRBV5-4
J: TRBJ1-4
D: .
size: .

DNA: TGTGCCAGCAGCCCCGGGGCGGGGGCGGGTGGCTACACCTTC
CDR3: CASSPGAGAGGYTF
V: TRBV7-2
J: TRBJ1-2
D: .
size: .

DNA: TGTGCCAGCAGCCCCAAGGGACTAGCGGGCCCGTACGAGCAGTACTTC
CDR3: CASSPKGLAGPYEQYF
V: TRBV7-3
J: TRBJ2-7
D: TRBD2
size: few

DNA: TGTGCCAGCATCACAAGGGGGGGACCAGCTTTCTTT
CDR3: CASITRGGPAFF
V: TRBV3-1/TRBV3-2
J: TRBJ1-1
D: .
size: .

DNA: TGTGCCAGCAGCTTGGACCCCGGGGAGTCAGGTCAGCCCCAGCATTTT
CDR3: CASSLDPGESGQPQHF
V: TRBV5-5
J: TRBJ1-5
D: .
size: .

DNA: TGCGCCAGCAGCCTGTATAGTACCGGGGAGCTGTTTTTT
CDR3: CASSLYSTGELFF
V: TRBV5-1
J: TRBJ2-2
D: .
size: .

DNA: TGTGCCAGCAGCCCTTGGACAGGGGGTGGGAGGGGAAACACCATATATTTT
CDR3: CASSPWTGGGRGNTIYF
V: TRBV7-2
J: TRBJ1-3
D: TRBD1
size: .